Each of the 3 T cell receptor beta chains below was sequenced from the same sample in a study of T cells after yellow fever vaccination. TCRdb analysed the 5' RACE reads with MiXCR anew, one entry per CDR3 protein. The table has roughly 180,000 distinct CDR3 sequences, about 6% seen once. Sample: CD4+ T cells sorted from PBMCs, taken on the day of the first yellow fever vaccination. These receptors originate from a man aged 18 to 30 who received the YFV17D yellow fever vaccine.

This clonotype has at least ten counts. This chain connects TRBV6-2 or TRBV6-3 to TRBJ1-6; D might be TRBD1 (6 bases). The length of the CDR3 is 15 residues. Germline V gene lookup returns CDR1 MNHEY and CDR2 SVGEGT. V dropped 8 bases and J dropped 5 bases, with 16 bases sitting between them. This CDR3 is CASSPLRDNNSPLHF. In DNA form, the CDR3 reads TGTGCCAGCTCTCCCCTCCGGGACAATAATTCACCCCTCCACTTT.

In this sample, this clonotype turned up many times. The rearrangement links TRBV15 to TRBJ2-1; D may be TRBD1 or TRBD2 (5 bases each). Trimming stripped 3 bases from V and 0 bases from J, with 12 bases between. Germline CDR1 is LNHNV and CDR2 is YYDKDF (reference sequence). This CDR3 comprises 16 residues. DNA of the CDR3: TGTGCCACCAGCAGCGGGACCTCCGGCTCCTACAATGAGCAGTTCTTC. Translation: CATSSGTSGSYNEQFF.

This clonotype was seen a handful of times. The CDR3 sequence is CSARDRTGTSHEQYF. CDR3 in DNA: TGCAGTGCTAGAGATCGGACGGGAACAAGCCACGAGCAGTACTTC. This chain uses TRBV20-1 with TRBJ2-7; D possibly corresponds to TRBD2 (5 bases). The CDR3 covers 15 residues. The germline CDR1 and CDR2 sequences are DFQATT and SNEGSKA (reference sequence). V was trimmed by 0 bases and J by 5 bases, leaving 17 bases between them.